These T cell receptor beta chains were read from a single sample in a study of technical replicates of blood from a few donors. Sequencing was performed with immunoSEQ multiplex PCR; in TCRdb, only in-frame clones are kept and a portion is missing. The sample has tens of thousands of clones, 91% seen once. Material for sequencing was PBMCs. Receptors were obtained from a human donor in good health. Some clones in this sample may be carry-over from other donors' samples. Both conserved end residues are part of each CDR3. D genes are given only for firm matches. Size is omitted from some rows. Given values are once, few, many or a class for expanded clones.

v_gene	d_gene	abundance	j_gene	CDR3nt	CDR3aa
TRBV4-3	-	-	TRBJ2-7	TGCGCCAGCAGCCAAGATCGGGGTGAATACGAGCAGTACTTC	CASSQDRGEYEQYF
TRBV11-1	TRBD1	-	TRBJ2-3	TGTGCCAGCAGCTTATTGACAGGGGTTACAGATACGCAGTATTTT	CASSLLTGVTDTQYF
TRBV6-1	-	-	TRBJ1-2	TGTGCCAGCAGTGAGCCCGATCAGTATGGCTACACCTTC	CASSEPDQYGYTF
TRBV4-2	TRBD2	-	TRBJ2-3	TGTGCCAGCAGCCAGATAGGCGGGAGACGGACAGATACGCAGTATTTT	CASSQIGGRRTDTQYF
TRBV2	TRBD2	-	TRBJ2-7	TGTGCCAGCAGTGAAGCCGCGGGGGAGACCTACGAGCAGTACTTC	CASSEAAGETYEQYF
TRBV2	TRBD2	-	TRBJ2-1	TGTGCCAGCAGTGATATAGCGGGTGGGAATGAGCAGTTCTTC	CASSDIAGGNEQFF
TRBV10-3	-	-	TRBJ1-1	TGTGCCGCGGGGGAAGGGAGGAACACTGAAGCTTTCTTT	CAAGEGRNTEAFF
TRBV9	TRBD1	-	TRBJ2-3	TGTGCCAGCAGCCCCGCGGGACAGGGGGCAGATACGCAGTATTTT	CASSPAGQGADTQYF
TRBV7-2	TRBD1	-	TRBJ1-2	TGTGCCAGCAGCCCGCTTGGGACAGGGGGCGTCAGTGGCTACACCTTC	CASSPLGTGGVSGYTF
TRBV25-1	-	-	TRBJ2-2	TGTGCCAGCATCGAGCACGGGGAGCTGTTTTTT	CASIEHGELFF
TRBV7-2	TRBD2	once	TRBJ2-3	TGTGCCAGCAGGCAGAGCGGGAGGGCAGATACGCAGTATTTT	CASRQSGRADTQYF
TRBV11-3	-	-	TRBJ2-1	TGTGCCAGCAGCCCTTCTAGCGAAGGCTACAATGAGCAGTTCTTC	CASSPSSEGYNEQFF
TRBV19	-	-	TRBJ2-7	TGTGCCAGTTCTAGGCTAGGGGCAGCCTCCTACGAGCAGTACTTC	CASSRLGAASYEQYF
TRBV2	TRBD1	-	TRBJ1-1	TGTGCCAGCAGGAGCAGGGGACAGGGGAACACTGAAGCTTTCTTT	CASRSRGQGNTEAFF
TRBV15	TRBD2	-	TRBJ2-3	TGTGCCACCAGCAGAGGACGGGGGGGGAGCACAGATACGCAGTATTTT	CATSRGRGGSTDTQYF
TRBV5-1	TRBD1	few	TRBJ2-1	TGCGCCAGCAGGCAAATACCGGGACAGGGTCCCAATGAGCAGTTCTTC	CASRQIPGQGPNEQFF
TRBV18	-	-	TRBJ2-5	TGTGCCAGCTCACCACTCAAGACCCAGTACTTC	CASSPLKTQYF
TRBV11-2	TRBD1	once	TRBJ2-7	TGTGCCAGCAGCGCAACCGGGACAGTAACATTC	CASSATGTVTF
TRBV30	TRBD1	-	TRBJ1-2	TGTGCCTGGACGGACAGGGGTCGCTACACCTTC	CAWTDRGRYTF
TRBV10-3	-	-	TRBJ1-1	TGTGCCATCAGTGAGTCGTGGAGAGGGACTGAAGCTTTCTTT	CAISESWRGTEAFF
TRBV6-4	TRBD2	-	TRBJ2-3	TGTGCCAGCAGTGTCACGGGGGGGACAGATACGCAGTATTTT	CASSVTGGTDTQYF
TRBV7-8	TRBD2	-	TRBJ2-1	TGTGCCAGCAGCCAGACTAGCGGGAGGGCCGGGGTCGGGGAGCAGTTCTTC	CASSQTSGRAGVGEQFF
TRBV6-5	-	-	TRBJ1-1	TGTGCCAGCAGTTACGACGCGGTGAACACTGAAGCTTTCTTT	CASSYDAVNTEAFF
TRBV7-3	TRBD1	-	TRBJ2-3	TGTGCCAGCAGCTTGGGGACAGCCGGGGATACGCAGTATTTT	CASSLGTAGDTQYF
TRBV4-2	TRBD2	-	TRBJ2-2	TGTGCCAGCAGCCCTACTAGCGGGAGTTACACCGGGGAGCTGTTTTTT	CASSPTSGSYTGELFF
TRBV19	TRBD2	-	TRBJ2-1	TGTGCCAGTAAACCGGGACTAGCGGGAAATGAGCAGTTCTTC	CASKPGLAGNEQFF
TRBV29-1	TRBD1	-	TRBJ1-2	TGCAGCGTTGAAGAAGAGACAGGGAAGGGATATGGCTACACCTTC	CSVEEETGKGYGYTF
TRBV9	-	-	TRBJ2-1	TGTGCCAGCAGCGTAGCGGACAGCTATTACAATGAGCAGTTCTTC	CASSVADSYYNEQFF
TRBV27	TRBD1	-	TRBJ1-2	TGTGCCAGCAGTCCCACAGGGGAAAGTGGCTACACCTTC	CASSPTGESGYTF
TRBV5-1	TRBD1	-	TRBJ2-1	TGCGCCAGCAGGGCGACAGGGGACTACAATGAGCAGTTCTTC	CASRATGDYNEQFF
TRBV12-2	-	-	TRBJ2-1	TGTGCAAGTCGCTTAGCGGGCCGGGACAGCGTCCGAGATGGGTTCTTC	CASRLAGRDSVRDGFF
TRBV29-1	-	-	TRBJ1-1	TGCAGCGTTGGGCGGGGCGGCGAGAACAGTGAAGCTTTCTTT	CSVGRGGENSEAFF
TRBV12-1	-	-	TRBJ2-5	TGTGCCAGCAGCAAGAACGGGACTAGCGGGGCCCTACAAGAGACCCAGTACTTC	CASSKNGTSGALQETQYF
TRBV9	-	-	TRBJ1-1	TGTGCCAGCAGCGGTACCCCCGGGGAAGCTTTCTTT	CASSGTPGEAFF
TRBV29-1	-	-	TRBJ1-5	TGCAGCGTAACCGGGACAACTAGCAATCAGCCCCAGCATTTT	CSVTGTTSNQPQHF
TRBV5-6	-	-	TRBJ2-7	TGTGCCAGCAGCTTCGCCTCCTACTACGAGCAGTACTTC	CASSFASYYEQYF
TRBV15	TRBD1	-	TRBJ2-7	TGTGCCACCAGCAGGCCAGCAGTTGCGACAGGGTTACGGCAGTACTTC	CATSRPAVATGLRQYF
TRBV5-1	-	once	TRBJ1-2	TGCGCCAGCAGCTGGGGGAGGACACTGGCTGATGGCTACACCTTC	CASSWGRTLADGYTF
TRBV7-3	-	-	TRBJ2-1	TGTGCCAGCAGCATGGGAGCTAATGAGCAGTTCTTC	CASSMGANEQFF
TRBV9	TRBD2	-	TRBJ2-1	TGTGCCAGCAGCGCCAGACTAGCGGGAGAAGCTGAGCAGTTCTTC	CASSARLAGEAEQFF
TRBV7-2	TRBD1	once	TRBJ2-1	TGTGCCAGCAGCTCGAGACAGGGGTCCTACAATGAGCAGTTCTTC	CASSSRQGSYNEQFF
TRBV30	-	-	TRBJ1-3	TGTGCCTGGAAAGACTTCTACTCTGGAAACACCATATATTTT	CAWKDFYSGNTIYF
TRBV4-3	TRBD1	-	TRBJ2-7	TGCGCCAGCAGCCGAGCCGGACAGGGGGCCTCCTACGAGCAGTACTTC	CASSRAGQGASYEQYF
TRBV15	-	once	TRBJ1-2	TGTGCCACCAGCGGACCCAGACAGGTTTATGGCTACACCTTC	CATSGPRQVYGYTF
TRBV6-1	TRBD2	-	TRBJ2-7	TGTGCCAGCAGTGAGGGGACTAGCGTGTACGAGCAGTACTTC	CASSEGTSVYEQYF
TRBV5-1	-	-	TRBJ1-1	TGCGCCAGCAGCTTGGCGTTTGAGGTGAAGAACACTGAAGCTTTCTTT	CASSLAFEVKNTEAFF
TRBV29-1	-	-	TRBJ2-1	TGCAGCGCCAGGTCATTCTTAGACAATGAGCAGTTCTTC	CSARSFLDNEQFF
TRBV27	TRBD2	-	TRBJ2-7	TGTGCCAGCAGTTTAGGGGGGAGGGCCTCCGAGCAGTACTTC	CASSLGGRASEQYF